This entry lists 6 T cell receptor beta chains sequenced from one sample in a study of cytomegalovirus exposure and HLA in healthy donors (dated 2017 in TCRdb). The library was obtained by the immunoSEQ multiplex PCR assay. The multiplex PCR relied on a mix of 60 forward primers for TCR Vbeta segments and 13 reverse primers for TCR Jbeta segments. Here the immuneACCESS table is served through TCRdb, limited to in-frame sequences with V and J called. Missing clones are a known gap in these copies; in checked studies unresolved V genes cover under half, and the rest lacks a known reason. The sample table holds some 130,000 clones, of which roughly 80% were seen once. Of the sample, 2% to 2.5% is held by the ten largest clones. Sequenced sample: PBMCs. These receptors originate from a man in his thirties or forties in good health and CMV-seronegative.

This clone has more than one count but fewer than ten. This chain links TRBV19 with TRBJ1-2; D may be TRBD1 (5 bases). Germline CDR1 and CDR2: LNHDA and SQIVND (reference sequence). Trimming cost V 11 bases and J 7 bases, with 17 bases left between them. The CDR3 contains 12 residues. CDR3 protein: CASCGREGGYTF. In DNA, the CDR3 is TGTGCCTCCTGTGGCAGGGAAGGTGGCTACACCTTC.

The J gene is TRBJ2-7, the V gene TRBV28, with D perhaps matching TRBD2 (5 bases). Germline V gene sequence: CDR1 MDHEN, CDR2 SYDVKM. Trimming removed 6 bases at V and 0 bases at J, with 12 bases between. The CDR3 is 14 amino acids. This CDR3 reads CASSRSGSSYEQYF. The CDR3 nucleotides are TGTGCCAGCAGCAGAAGTGGGAGCTCCTACGAGCAGTACTTC.

This chain uses TRBV5-6 with TRBJ2-7; no reliable D call. V lost 0 bases to trimming and J lost 4 bases, with 5 bases between them. Germline V gives CDR1 SGHDT, CDR2 YYEEEE. The CDR3 is 12 residues long. This CDR3 reads CASSLGAYEQYF. In nucleotides, the CDR3 is TGTGCCAGCAGCTTGGGAGCGTACGAGCAGTACTTC. Full variable domain (missing parts from reference TRBV5-6 and TRBJ2-7): DAGVTQSPTHLIKTRGQQVTLRCSPKSGHDTVSWYQQALGQGPQFIFQYYEEEERQRGNFPDRFSGHQFPNYSSELNVNALLLGDSALYLCASSLGAYEQYFGPGTRLTVT.

The chain uses TRBV2 and TRBJ2-5; TRBD1 agrees at 7 bases. The CDR3 is 15 residues long. V shed 2 bases and J 1 base; nucleotides not matched to a gene: 4. Germline loops: CDR1 SNHLY, CDR2 FYNNEI. The CDR3 protein is CASSENRGGQETQYF. The CDR3 DNA is TGTGCCAGCAGTGAAAACAGGGGTGGCCAAGAGACCCAGTACTTC.

This clone was seen once. The V gene is TRBV9, the J gene TRBJ2-1; D is possibly TRBD2 (5 bases). Trimming took 0 bases from V and 5 from J, leaving 12 bases between them. This CDR3 contains 15 residues. Per germline, CDR1 SGDLS and CDR2 YYNGEE. CDR3 nucleotide sequence: TGTGCCAGCAGCGTAGAGGGTAGCGCGGACAATGAGCAGTTCTTC. Its translation: CASSVEGSADNEQFF.

The chain joins TRBV19 to TRBJ1-1, with 7 positions matching TRBD1. From germline, CDR1 is LNHDA and CDR2 SQIVND (reference sequence). Trimming at V came to 9 bases and at J to 8 bases, leaving 12 bases not matched to a gene. There are 13 residues in the CDR3. The CDR3 region has the DNA TGTGCCAGCGCAGGGGGTTTCGGACCCGAAGCTTTCTTT. Translating gives CASAGGFGPEAFF.